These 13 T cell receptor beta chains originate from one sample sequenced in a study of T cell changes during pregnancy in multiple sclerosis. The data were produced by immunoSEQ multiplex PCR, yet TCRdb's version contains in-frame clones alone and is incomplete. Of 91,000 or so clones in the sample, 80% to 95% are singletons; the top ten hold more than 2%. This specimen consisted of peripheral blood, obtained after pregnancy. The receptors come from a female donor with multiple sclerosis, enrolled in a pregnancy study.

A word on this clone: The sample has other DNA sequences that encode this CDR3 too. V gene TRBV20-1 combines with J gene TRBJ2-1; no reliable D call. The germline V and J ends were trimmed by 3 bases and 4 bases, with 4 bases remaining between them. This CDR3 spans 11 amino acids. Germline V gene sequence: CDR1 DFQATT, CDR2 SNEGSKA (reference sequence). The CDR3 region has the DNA TGCAGTGCTAGCGGTTACAATGAGCAGTTCTTC. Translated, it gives CSASGYNEQFF.

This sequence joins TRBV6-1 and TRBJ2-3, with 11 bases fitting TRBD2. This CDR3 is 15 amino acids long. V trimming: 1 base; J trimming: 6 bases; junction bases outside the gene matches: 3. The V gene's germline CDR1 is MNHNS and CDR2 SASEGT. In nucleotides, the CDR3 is TGTGCCAGCAGTGAAGAAAGGACTAGCGGGGATACGCAGTATTTT. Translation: CASSEERTSGDTQYF.

The CDR3 nucleotides are TGTGCCAGCAGTGACCGTAGCGGGGGGGATACAGATACGCAGTATTTT. This gives the protein CASSDRSGGDTDTQYF. The rearrangement joins TRBV6-4 to TRBJ2-3; 11 bases match TRBD2. The CDR3 has 16 amino acids. Germline lookup yields CDR1 MRHNA and CDR2 SNTAGT. J lost 3 bases, V lost 2 bases, and 4 bases had no gene match.

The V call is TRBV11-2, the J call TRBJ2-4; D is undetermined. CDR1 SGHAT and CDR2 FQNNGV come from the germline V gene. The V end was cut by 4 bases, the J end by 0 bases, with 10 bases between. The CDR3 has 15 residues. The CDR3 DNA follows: TGTGCCAGCAGCTCAGATCCTCTAGCCAAAAACATTCAGTACTTC. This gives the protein CASSSDPLAKNIQYF.

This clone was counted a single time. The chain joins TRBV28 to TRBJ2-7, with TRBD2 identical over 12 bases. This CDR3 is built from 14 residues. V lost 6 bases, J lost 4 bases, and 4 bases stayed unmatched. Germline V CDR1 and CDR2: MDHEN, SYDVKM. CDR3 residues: CASSRTSGIYEQYF. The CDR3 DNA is TGTGCCAGCAGCCGGACTAGCGGGATTTACGAGCAGTACTTC.

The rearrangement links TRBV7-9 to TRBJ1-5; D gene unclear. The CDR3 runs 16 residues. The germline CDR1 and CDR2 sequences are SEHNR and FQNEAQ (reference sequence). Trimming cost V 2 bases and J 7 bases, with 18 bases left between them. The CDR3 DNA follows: TGTGCCAGCAGCTTATTTTTGAGAGGGCACTCCCAGCCCCAGCATTTT. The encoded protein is CASSLFLRGHSQPQHF. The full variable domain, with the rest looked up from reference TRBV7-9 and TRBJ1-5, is DTGVSQNPRHKITKRGQNVTFRCDPISEHNRLYWYRQTLGQGPEFLTYFQNEAQLEKSRLLSDRFSAERPKGSFSTLEIQRTEQGDSAMYLCASSLFLRGHSQPQHFGDGTRLSIL.

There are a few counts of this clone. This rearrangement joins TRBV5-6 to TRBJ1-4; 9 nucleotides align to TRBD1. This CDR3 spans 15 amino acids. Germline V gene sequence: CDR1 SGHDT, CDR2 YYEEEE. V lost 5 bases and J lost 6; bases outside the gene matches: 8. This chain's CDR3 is CASSFLDRGYEKLFF. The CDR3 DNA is TGTGCCAGCAGTTTTTTGGACAGGGGTTATGAAAAACTGTTTTTT.

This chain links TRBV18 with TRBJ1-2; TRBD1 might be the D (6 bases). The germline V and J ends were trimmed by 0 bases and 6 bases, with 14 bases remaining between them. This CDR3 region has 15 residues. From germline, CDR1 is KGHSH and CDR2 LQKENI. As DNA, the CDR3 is TGTGCCAGCTCACCACCGTATGCAGGGGAAAATGGCTACACCTTC. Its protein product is CASSPPYAGENGYTF.

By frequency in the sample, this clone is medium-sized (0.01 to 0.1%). The CDR3 coding sequence is TGCGCCAGCAGCCAAGAATCAGGGGATCAGCCCCAGCATTTT. Translating gives CASSQESGDQPQHF. The gene calls are TRBV4-1 and TRBJ1-5; tentative D call: TRBD1 (6 bases). This CDR3 has 14 residues. Between the trimmed V and J ends, which lost 0 bases and 5 bases, there was a span of 8 bases. CDR1 is MGHRA and CDR2 is YSYEKL in the germline V gene.

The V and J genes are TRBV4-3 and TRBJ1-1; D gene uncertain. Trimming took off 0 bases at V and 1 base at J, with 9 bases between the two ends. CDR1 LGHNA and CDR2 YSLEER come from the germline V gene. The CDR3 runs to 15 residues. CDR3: CASSQDSIANTEAFF. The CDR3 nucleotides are TGCGCCAGCAGCCAAGACTCCATAGCGAACACTGAAGCTTTCTTT.

In DNA, the CDR3 is TGCGCCAACGACAGAGGCAATCAGCCCCAGCATTTT. It specifies CANDRGNQPQHF. The chain carries TRBV10-1 and TRBJ1-5; D possibly corresponds to TRBD1 (5 bases). Per the germline V gene, CDR1 is WNHNN and CDR2 is SYGVQD (reference sequence). The V and J ends lost 10 bases and 2 bases respectively, with 9 bases between them. This CDR3 is built from 12 residues.

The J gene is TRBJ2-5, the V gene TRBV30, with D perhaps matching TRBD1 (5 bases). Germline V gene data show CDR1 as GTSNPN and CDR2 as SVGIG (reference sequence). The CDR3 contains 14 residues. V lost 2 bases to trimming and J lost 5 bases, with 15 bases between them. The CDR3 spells CAWSRGTEWETQYF. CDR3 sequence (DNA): TGTGCCTGGAGTAGGGGAACAGAATGGGAGACCCAGTACTTC.

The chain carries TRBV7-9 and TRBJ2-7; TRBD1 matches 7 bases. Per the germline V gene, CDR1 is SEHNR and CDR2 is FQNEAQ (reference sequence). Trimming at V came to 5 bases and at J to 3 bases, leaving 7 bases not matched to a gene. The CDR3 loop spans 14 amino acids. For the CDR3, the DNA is TGTGCCAGCAGCGACCGGGACAGAGTCTACGAGCAGTACTTC. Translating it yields CASSDRDRVYEQYF.